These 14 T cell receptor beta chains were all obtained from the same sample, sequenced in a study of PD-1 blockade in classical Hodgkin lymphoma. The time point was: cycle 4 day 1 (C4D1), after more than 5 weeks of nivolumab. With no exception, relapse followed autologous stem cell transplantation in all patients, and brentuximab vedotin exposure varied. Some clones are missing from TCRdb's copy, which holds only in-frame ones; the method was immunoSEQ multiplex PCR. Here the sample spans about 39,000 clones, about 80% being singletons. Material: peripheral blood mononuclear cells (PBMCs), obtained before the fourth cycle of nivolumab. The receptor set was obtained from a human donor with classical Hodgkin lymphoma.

In nucleotides, the CDR3 is TGTGCCAGCAGTACCCCGGACTTACAAGAGACCCAGTACTTC. It encodes CASSTPDLQETQYF. The chain has TRBV28 and TRBJ2-5, with D possibly matching TRBD2 (5 bases). This CDR3 comprises 14 residues. V lost 5 bases, J lost 2 bases, and 12 bases lay in between. Per germline, CDR1 MDHEN and CDR2 SYDVKM.

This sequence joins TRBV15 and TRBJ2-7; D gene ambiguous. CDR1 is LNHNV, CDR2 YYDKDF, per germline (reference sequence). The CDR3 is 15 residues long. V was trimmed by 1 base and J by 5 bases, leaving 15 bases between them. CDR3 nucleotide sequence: TGTGCCACCAGCAGAGTGAGGTCACAGCGAAACGAGCAGTACTTC. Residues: CATSRVRSQRNEQYF.

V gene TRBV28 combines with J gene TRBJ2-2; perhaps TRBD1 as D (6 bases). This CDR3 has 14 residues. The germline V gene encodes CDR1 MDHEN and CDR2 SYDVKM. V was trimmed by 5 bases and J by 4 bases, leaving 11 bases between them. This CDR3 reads CASSITGITGELFF. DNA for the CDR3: TGTGCCAGCAGTATAACAGGGATCACCGGGGAGCTGTTTTTT.

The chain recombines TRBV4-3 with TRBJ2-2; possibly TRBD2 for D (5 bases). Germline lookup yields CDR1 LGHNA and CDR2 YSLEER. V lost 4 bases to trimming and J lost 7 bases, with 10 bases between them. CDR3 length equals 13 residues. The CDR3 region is CASSRIRDGELFF. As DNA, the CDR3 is TGCGCCAGCAGCCGGATACGGGACGGGGAGCTGTTTTTT.

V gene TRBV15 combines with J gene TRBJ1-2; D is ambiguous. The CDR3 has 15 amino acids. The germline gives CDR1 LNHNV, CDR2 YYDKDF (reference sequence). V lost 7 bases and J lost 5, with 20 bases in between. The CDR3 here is CATTSVGSISYGYTF. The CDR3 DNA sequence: TGTGCCACCACTTCCGTAGGCAGCATCTCTTATGGCTACACCTTC. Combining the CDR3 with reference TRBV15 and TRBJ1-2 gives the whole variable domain DAMVIQNPRYQVTQFGKPVTLSCSQTLNHNVMYWYQQKSSQAPKLLFHYYDKDFNNEADTPDNFQSRRPNTSFCFLDIRSPGLGDTAMYLCATTSVGSISYGYTFGSGTRLTVV.

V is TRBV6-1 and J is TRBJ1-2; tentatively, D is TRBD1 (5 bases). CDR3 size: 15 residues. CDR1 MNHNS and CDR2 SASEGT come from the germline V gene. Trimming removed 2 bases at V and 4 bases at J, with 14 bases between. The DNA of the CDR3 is TGTGCCAGCAGTGAAAGCGGACAAATCATCTATGGCTACACCTTC. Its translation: CASSESGQIIYGYTF.

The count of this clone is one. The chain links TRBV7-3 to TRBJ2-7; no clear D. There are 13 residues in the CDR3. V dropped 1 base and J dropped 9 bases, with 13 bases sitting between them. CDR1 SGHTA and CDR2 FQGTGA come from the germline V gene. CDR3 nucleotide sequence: TGTGCCAGCAGCTTAATGGATGGTGTCACGCAGTACTTC. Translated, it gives CASSLMDGVTQYF.

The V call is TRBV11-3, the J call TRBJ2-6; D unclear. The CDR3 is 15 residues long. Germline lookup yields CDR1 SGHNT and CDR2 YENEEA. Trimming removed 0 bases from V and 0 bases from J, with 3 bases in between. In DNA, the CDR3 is TGTGCCAGCAGCTTAGATAACTCTGGGGCCAACGTCCTGACTTTC. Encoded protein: CASSLDNSGANVLTF.

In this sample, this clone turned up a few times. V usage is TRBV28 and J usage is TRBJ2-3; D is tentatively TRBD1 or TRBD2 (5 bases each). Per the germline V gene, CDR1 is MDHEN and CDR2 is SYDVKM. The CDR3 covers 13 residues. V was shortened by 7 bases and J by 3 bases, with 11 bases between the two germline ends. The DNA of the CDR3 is TGTGCCAGCACCGGGGCCAAAACAGATACGCAGTATTTT. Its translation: CASTGAKTDTQYF.

The CDR3 here is CASSSGTGYNEQFF. Written as DNA, the CDR3 is TGCGCCAGCAGCTCCGGGACGGGATACAATGAGCAGTTCTTC. The chain employs TRBV5-1 and TRBJ2-1; D tentatively fits TRBD1 or TRBD2 (5 bases each). V dropped 3 bases and J dropped 4 bases, with 11 bases sitting between them. Germline V CDR1 and CDR2: SGHRS, YFSETQ. The CDR3 is 14 amino acids.

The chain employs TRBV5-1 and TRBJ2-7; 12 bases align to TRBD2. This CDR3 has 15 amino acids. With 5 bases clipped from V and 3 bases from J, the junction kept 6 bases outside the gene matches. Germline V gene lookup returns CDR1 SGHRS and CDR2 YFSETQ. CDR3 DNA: TGCGCCAGCAGTTGGACTAGCGGGGTTATCTACGAGCAGTACTTC. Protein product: CASSWTSGVIYEQYF.

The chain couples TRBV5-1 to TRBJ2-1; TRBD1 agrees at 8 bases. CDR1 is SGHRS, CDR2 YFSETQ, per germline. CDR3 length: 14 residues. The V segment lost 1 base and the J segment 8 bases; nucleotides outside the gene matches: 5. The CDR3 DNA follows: TGCGCCAGCAGCTTGCAGGGGGCTATGGATGAGCAGTTCTTC. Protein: CASSLQGAMDEQFF. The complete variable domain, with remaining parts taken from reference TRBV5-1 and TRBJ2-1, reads KAGVTQTPRYLIKTRGQQVTLSCSPISGHRSVSWYQQTPGQGLQFLFEYFSETQRNKGNFPGRFSGRQFSNSRSEMNVSTLELGDSALYLCASSLQGAMDEQFFGPGTRLTVL.

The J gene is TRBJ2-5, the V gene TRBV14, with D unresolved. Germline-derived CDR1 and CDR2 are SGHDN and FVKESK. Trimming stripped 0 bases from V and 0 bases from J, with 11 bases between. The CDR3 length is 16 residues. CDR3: CASSQEVTRNQETQYF. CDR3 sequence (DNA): TGTGCCAGCAGCCAAGAGGTTACGCGCAACCAAGAGACCCAGTACTTC. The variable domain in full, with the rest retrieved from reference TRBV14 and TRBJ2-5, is EAGVTQFPSHSVIEKGQTVTLRCDPISGHDNLYWYRRVMGKEIKFLLHFVKESKQDESGMPNNRFLAERTGGTYSTLKVQPAELEDSGVYFCASSQEVTRNQETQYFGPGTRLLVL.

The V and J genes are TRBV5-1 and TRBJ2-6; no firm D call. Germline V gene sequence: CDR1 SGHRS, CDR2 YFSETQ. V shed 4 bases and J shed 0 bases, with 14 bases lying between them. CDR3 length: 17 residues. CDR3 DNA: TGCGCCAGCAGCGACTCGCGTTTTGACTCTGGGGCCAACGTCCTGACTTTC. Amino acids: CASSDSRFDSGANVLTF. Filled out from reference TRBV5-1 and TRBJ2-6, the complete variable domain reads KAGVTQTPRYLIKTRGQQVTLSCSPISGHRSVSWYQQTPGQGLQFLFEYFSETQRNKGNFPGRFSGRQFSNSRSEMNVSTLELGDSALYLCASSDSRFDSGANVLTFGAGSRLTVL.